This TCR beta chain originates from a study of OX40 agonist ivuxolimab in advanced cancers. Study results and caveats: CD4+ and CD8+ blood T cells expanded clonally by week 6 at 0.1 to 3.0 mg/kg. Compared with CD4+, CD8+ T cells on average had more expanded clones.

Germline trimming cut 2 bases from V and 2 bases from J; bases unmatched to any gene: 3. This CDR3 is 15 amino acids long. CDR1 SGHVS and CDR2 FQNEAQ come from the germline V gene. The data were produced by immunoSEQ multiplex PCR, yet TCRdb's version contains in-frame clones alone and is incomplete. Here the sample spans tens of thousands of clones, roughly nine tenths being singletons. In regard to this clone: Its matching antigen is unknown.

Source: CD4+ or CD8+ T cells sorted from blood, taken in a trial of the OX40 agonist ivuxolimab. The clonotype comes from an adult with an advanced solid tumor such as melanoma, head and neck, liver or kidney cancer. The V gene is TRBV7-8, the J gene TRBJ2-3; 8 bases align to TRBD2. The CDR3 coding sequence is TGTGCCAGCAGCTTAAGGCGGGAGGCCACAGATACGCAGTATTTT. Translation gives CASSLRREATDTQYF.